This entry lists 21 T cell receptor beta chains sequenced from one sample in a study of T cells after yellow fever vaccination. TCRdb fed the 5' RACE reads into MiXCR, producing one record per CDR3 protein. Here the sample spans 230,000 or so distinct CDR3 sequences, around 3.5% being singletons. This material consisted of PBMCs, taken 15 days after the yellow fever booster vaccination. The receptor set was obtained from a man younger than 35 who received the YFV17D yellow fever vaccine.

This clonotype was counted at least ten times. This sequence joins TRBV3-1 and TRBJ2-3; D perhaps matches TRBD2 (5 bases). This CDR3 has 13 amino acids. Looked up from germline, CDR1 is LGHDT and CDR2 is YNNKEL (reference sequence). Trimming took off 4 bases at V and 6 bases at J, with 11 bases between the two ends. The chain's CDR3 is CASSLGGVDTQYF. CDR3 sequence (DNA): TGTGCCAGCAGCCTCGGAGGAGTGGATACGCAGTATTTT.

This clonotype was observed at least ten times. The chain recombines TRBV19 with TRBJ1-2, with D possibly TRBD1 on 6 matching bases. Germline CDR1 is LNHDA and CDR2 is SQIVND (reference sequence). V was clipped by 4 bases and J by 2 bases, with 11 bases between them. This CDR3 is built from 14 residues. Written as DNA, the CDR3 is TGTGCCAGTAGTAAGTGGGACACCAACTATGGCTACACCTTC. Translated, it gives CASSKWDTNYGYTF.

This clonotype was recorded at least ten times. This chain uses TRBV7-6 with TRBJ2-7, with 9 bases that match TRBD1. The CDR3 consists of 14 residues. The V and J ends lost 1 base and 3 bases, in that order; junction bases with no gene match: 1. Germline V CDR1 and CDR2: SGHVS, FNYEAQ. CDR3 sequence: CASSLGQGGYEQYF. CDR3 nucleotides: TGTGCCAGCAGCTTAGGACAGGGGGGCTACGAGCAGTACTTC.

This clonotype was detected many times. This chain connects TRBV11-2 to TRBJ2-7; D may be TRBD1 (6 bases). This CDR3 comprises 16 residues. Trimming pared 5 bases from V and 4 bases from J, leaving 21 bases between. Germline V CDR1 and CDR2: SGHAT, FQNNGV. CDR3 sequence: CASSPRVQQGGYEQYF. CDR3 DNA: TGTGCCAGCAGCCCCCGGGTCCAACAAGGGGGATACGAGCAGTACTTC.

The table lists this clonotype with many counts. V and J are TRBV5-1 and TRBJ2-3; 10 bases match TRBD1. V was clipped by 0 bases and J by 4 bases; unmatched bases: 2. Germline-derived CDR1 and CDR2 are SGHRS and YFSETQ. This CDR3 is built from 15 residues. The CDR3 coding sequence is TGCGCCAGCAGCTTGGTTGGACAGGGGGCAGATACGCAGTATTTT. Translating gives CASSLVGQGADTQYF.

This clonotype was seen ten or more times. CDR3 sequence reads: CASSLSRVGDTQYF. The CDR3, as DNA: TGTGCCAGCAGCTTATCCCGGGTGGGGGATACGCAGTATTTT. This chain connects TRBV7-3 to TRBJ2-3; D is unclear. Germline CDR1 and CDR2: SGHTA and FQGTGA. The CDR3 totals 14 residues. Trimming took 2 bases from V and 6 from J, leaving 12 bases between them.

This clonotype was recorded many times. This sequence joins TRBV9 and TRBJ1-6, with D perhaps matching TRBD1 (5 bases). Trimming shortened V by 4 bases and J by 7 bases, and 15 bases separated the two germline ends. CDR1 SGDLS and CDR2 YYNGEE come from the germline V gene. There are 15 residues in the CDR3. The CDR3 DNA reads TGTGCCAGCAGCTCACGGGGCACGATCAATTCACCCCTCCACTTT. Translation: CASSSRGTINSPLHF.

The chain uses TRBV14 and TRBJ1-3; no clear D gene. CDR1 SGHDN and CDR2 FVKESK come from the germline V gene. The CDR3 sequence is 14 residues long. V gave up 3 bases and J gave up 0 bases, with 6 bases separating them. The CDR3 loop reads CASSQWGSGNTIYF. The CDR3 region has the DNA TGTGCCAGCAGCCAGTGGGGCTCTGGAAACACCATATATTTT. The entire variable domain, with the rest obtained from reference TRBV14 and TRBJ1-3, is as follows: EAGVTQFPSHSVIEKGQTVTLRCDPISGHDNLYWYRRVMGKEIKFLLHFVKESKQDESGMPNNRFLAERTGGTYSTLKVQPAELEDSGVYFCASSQWGSGNTIYFGEGSWLTVV.

This clonotype was counted at least ten times. The chain carries TRBV25-1 and TRBJ2-5; perhaps TRBD1 as D (5 bases). With 1 base removed from V and 4 bases from J, the gap between germline ends came to 10 bases. The CDR3 contains 14 residues. Germline values: CDR1 MGHDK, CDR2 SYGVNS. The CDR3 nucleotides are TGTGCCAGCAGTGAATCTCAGGGAAGAGAGACCCAGTACTTC. It specifies CASSESQGRETQYF.

This clonotype was counted many times. The genes are TRBV11-2 and TRBJ2-3; D is uncertain. Trimming took 5 bases from V and 8 from J, leaving 11 bases between them. Germline V gene data show CDR1 as SGHAT and CDR2 as FQNNGV. The CDR3 length is 12 residues. CDR3 sequence (DNA): TGTGCCAGCAGCCATTCCAAGACTACGCAGTATTTT. The encoded protein is CASSHSKTTQYF.

This clonotype was recorded at least ten times. V is TRBV7-9 and J is TRBJ2-1, with 10 nucleotides matching TRBD2. In germline, CDR1 is SEHNR, CDR2 FQNEAQ (reference sequence). The CDR3 runs 14 residues. Trimming removed 5 bases from V and 9 bases from J; junction bases left unmatched: 7. CDR3 in DNA: TGTGCCAGCAGCAAAAGCGGGGGGGCCTTTGAGCAGTTCTTC. This gives the protein CASSKSGGAFEQFF.

In its sample, this clonotype was seen many times. V gene TRBV7-2 combines with J gene TRBJ1-3, with unresolved D. Germline V CDR1 and CDR2: SGHTA, FQGNSA. V dropped 2 bases and J dropped 1 base, with 6 bases sitting between them. CDR3 length: 14 amino acids. CDR3 residues: CASSLLGSGNTIYF. The CDR3 coding sequence is TGTGCCAGCAGCTTACTAGGGTCTGGAAACACCATATATTTT.

This clonotype has a count of ten or more. The V call is TRBV7-9, the J call TRBJ1-3, with TRBD1 matching over 9 bases. Germline assignment: CDR1 SEHNR and CDR2 FQNEAQ (reference sequence). This CDR3 is 15 amino acids long. The V gene end was trimmed by 4 bases and the J gene end by 2 bases; junction bases not matched to a gene: 3. The chain's CDR3 is CASSWGTGPGNTIYF. The CDR3 region has the DNA TGTGCCAGCAGCTGGGGGACAGGGCCTGGAAACACCATATATTTT.

This clonotype was seen ten or more times. The rearrangement uses TRBV7-9 and TRBJ1-1; D possibly corresponds to TRBD1 (5 bases). V lost 1 base and J 2 bases, leaving 11 bases between the germline ends. The CDR3 is made up of 15 amino acids. Germline values: CDR1 SEHNR, CDR2 FQNEAQ (reference sequence). The CDR3 sequence is CASSLEFQGNTEAFF. In DNA, the CDR3 is TGTGCCAGCAGCTTAGAGTTCCAGGGCAACACTGAAGCTTTCTTT.

In this sample, this clonotype turned up many times. The chain combines TRBV7-9 with TRBJ1-1, with TRBD1 as a possible D gene (5 bases). From germline, CDR1 is SEHNR and CDR2 FQNEAQ (reference sequence). Between the trimmed V and J ends, which lost 7 bases and 1 base, there was a span of 22 bases. The CDR3 sequence is 17 residues long. The chain's CDR3 is CASILSWVDRANTEAFF. The CDR3 DNA reads as TGTGCCAGCATCCTCTCATGGGTCGACAGAGCGAACACTGAAGCTTTCTTT.

This clonotype was counted ten times or more. This rearrangement joins TRBV7-9 to TRBJ2-7, with D tentatively TRBD1 (6 bases). The CDR3 has 12 amino acids. Germline V gene sequence: CDR1 SEHNR, CDR2 FQNEAQ (reference sequence). V shed 11 bases and J shed 1 base, with 12 bases lying between them. The CDR3 DNA is TGTGCCTCAACCCAGGGGTCCTACGAGCAGTACTTC. This sequence encodes CASTQGSYEQYF. Based on the CDR3 plus reference TRBV7-9 and TRBJ2-7, the full variable domain is DTGVSQNPRHKITKRGQNVTFRCDPISEHNRLYWYRQTLGQGPEFLTYFQNEAQLEKSRLLSDRFSAERPKGSFSTLEIQRTEQGDSAMYLCASTQGSYEQYFGPGTRLTVT.

This clonotype was counted at least ten times. The CDR3 DNA sequence: TGTGCCAGCACTGCTGGCCTACGTAATGAAAAACTGTTTTTT. This sequence encodes CASTAGLRNEKLFF. The chain joins TRBV6-6 to TRBJ1-4; D is uncertain. V was clipped by 7 bases and J by 4 bases, with 13 bases between them. Per the germline V gene, CDR1 is MNHNY and CDR2 is SVGAGI (reference sequence). The CDR3 runs 14 residues.

This clonotype was picked up many times. V gene TRBV6-2 or TRBV6-3 combines with J gene TRBJ2-7; either TRBD1 or TRBD2 may fit D (5 bases each). Germline V lookup: CDR1 MNHEY, CDR2 SVGEGT. The CDR3 is made up of 16 amino acids. The V and J ends lost 0 bases and 2 bases respectively, with 14 bases between them. CDR3 nucleotides: TGTGCCAGCAGTTACTCGATGAGGGGCGCTACCTACGAGCAGTACGTC. Translating it yields CASSYSMRGATYEQYV.

In this sample, this clonotype turned up a few times. The chain's CDR3 is CASSVDNEQFF. The CDR3 coding sequence is TGTGCCAGCAGTGTCGACAATGAGCAGTTCTTC. The chain recombines TRBV2 with TRBJ2-1; D ambiguous. The CDR3 runs to 11 residues. Looked up from germline, CDR1 is SNHLY and CDR2 is FYNNEI. The V end lost 4 bases, the J end lost 5 bases, and 3 bases lay between the germline ends.

This clonotype has at least ten counts. This chain connects TRBV20-1 to TRBJ1-5; TRBD1 aligns across 9 bases. CDR1 and CDR2 from the germline V gene are DFQATT and SNEGSKA (reference sequence). This CDR3 has 14 residues. J was trimmed by 9 bases and V by 3 bases; bases with no gene match: 9. Written as DNA, the CDR3 is TGCAGTGCTAGCCTGGGACAGGGCGACGGGCCCCAGCATTTT. Its translation: CSASLGQGDGPQHF.

Many counts were recorded for this clonotype. The chain couples TRBV6-6 to TRBJ2-3; D possibly matches TRBD1 or TRBD2 (5 bases each). Germline CDR1 MNHNY, CDR2 SVGAGI (reference sequence). This CDR3 region has 14 residues. V lost 1 base to trimming and J lost 6 bases, with 11 bases between them. The CDR3 reads CASSYWGERDTQYF. The CDR3 DNA reads TGTGCCAGCAGTTACTGGGGCGAGCGGGATACGCAGTATTTT.